This TCR beta chain stems from a study of control samples from healthy donors and cancer patients. Germline V CDR1 and CDR2: MNHEY, SVGAGI. Losses at the gene ends were 6 bases for V and 6 bases for J; bases not matched to a gene: 8. The CDR3 is made up of 14 amino acids. Data came from immunoSEQ multiplex PCR; TCRdb stores just in-frame clones and leaves some out. The sample consists of around 94,000 clones, over 90% of them appearing once. V gene TRBV6-5 combines with J gene TRBJ2-7; TRBD2 matches 10 bases. The origin of this receptor is a woman between 25 and 40 years old in good health. Sequenced sample: blood. This CDR3 reads CASRVLAGDGEQYF. The CDR3 DNA sequence: TGTGCCAGCAGAGTCCTAGCGGGAGACGGCGAGCAGTACTTC.